Each of the 20 T cell receptor beta chains below was sequenced from the same sample in a study of OX40 agonist ivuxolimab in advanced cancers. The assay was immunoSEQ multiplex PCR, and TCRdb's table has in-frame clones only and misses some. Of over 55,000 clones listed, over 85% were seen once; the top ten hold roughly 1%. This sample comprised CD4+ or CD8+ T cells sorted from blood, obtained in a trial of the OX40 agonist ivuxolimab. Receptor source: an adult with an advanced solid tumor such as melanoma, head and neck, liver or kidney cancer.

The rearrangement links TRBV5-4 to TRBJ1-2; 9 nucleotides agree with TRBD1. Losses at the gene ends were 1 base for V and 3 bases for J; bases not matched to a gene: 4. This CDR3 region has 15 residues. Germline lookup yields CDR1 SGHNT and CDR2 YYREEE (reference sequence). CDR3 region: CASSLSTGGDYGYTF. The CDR3 nucleotides read TGTGCCAGCAGCTTGTCGACAGGGGGTGACTATGGCTACACCTTC.

The chain joins TRBV7-2 to TRBJ2-7, with D possibly matching TRBD1 (8 bases). V was clipped by 4 bases and J by 1 base, with 11 bases between them. Germline lookup yields CDR1 SGHTA and CDR2 FQGNSA. The CDR3 is 14 amino acids. The CDR3 reads CASSSQGGSYEQYF. CDR3 DNA sequence: TGTGCCAGCAGCTCACAGGGGGGGTCCTACGAGCAGTACTTC. Looking up the rest from reference TRBV7-2 and TRBJ2-7 gives the full variable domain: GAGVSQSPSNKVTEKGKDVELRCDPISGHTALYWYRQSLGQGLEFLIYFQGNSAPDKSGLPSDRFSAERTGGSVSTLTIQRTQQEDSAVYLCASSSQGGSYEQYFGPGTRLTVT.

The rearrangement uses TRBV6-5 and TRBJ1-1; 7 nucleotides match TRBD1. Germline V gives CDR1 MNHEY, CDR2 SVGAGI. The CDR3 is 14 amino acids. Trimming removed 8 bases from V and 0 bases from J; junction bases left unmatched: 6. The CDR3 DNA sequence: TGTGCCAGCGGGAAGGACAGGATGAACACTGAAGCTTTCTTT. This codes for CASGKDRMNTEAFF.

The rearrangement uses TRBV6-1 and TRBJ1-2, with D unresolved. Trimming took off 0 bases at V and 3 bases at J, with 5 bases between the two ends. Germline V lookup: CDR1 MNHNS, CDR2 SASEGT. There are 13 residues in the CDR3. The CDR3 DNA reads as TGTGCCAGCAGTGAAGCTGGGGACTATGGCTACACCTTC. Translating it yields CASSEAGDYGYTF.

This clone was detected a few times. The V call is TRBV4-1, the J call TRBJ2-2; D is uncertain. The CDR3 contains 16 residues. The V and J ends lost 1 base and 2 bases respectively, with 11 bases between them. Germline V lookup: CDR1 MGHRA, CDR2 YSYEKL. The CDR3 loop is CASSQGETVNTGELFF. The CDR3 bases are TGCGCCAGCAGCCAAGGTGAGACCGTTAACACCGGGGAGCTGTTTTTT.

The chain links TRBV4-1 to TRBJ2-5, with 14 bases aligning to TRBD2. Germline V gene lookup returns CDR1 MGHRA and CDR2 YSYEKL. The V segment lost 0 bases and the J segment 4 bases; nucleotides outside the gene matches: 1. The CDR3 covers 16 residues. In nucleotides, the CDR3 is TGCGCCAGCAGCCAAGACGGGACTAGCGGGAGAGAGACCCAGTACTTC. It specifies CASSQDGTSGRETQYF.

This sequence joins TRBV5-1 and TRBJ2-6; 9 bases line up with TRBD1. CDR1 is SGHRS and CDR2 is YFSETQ in the germline V gene. With 4 bases clipped from V and 2 bases from J, the junction kept 10 bases outside the gene matches. There are 18 residues in the CDR3. CDR3 in amino acids: CASSGRDRASAGANVLTF. In DNA form, the CDR3 reads TGCGCCAGCAGCGGGAGGGACAGGGCGTCTGCTGGGGCCAACGTCCTGACTTTC.

This rearrangement joins TRBV18 to TRBJ1-4, with D possibly TRBD1 on 6 matching bases. The CDR3 spans 18 residues. V lost 3 bases and J lost 1, with 18 bases in between. CDR1 is KGHSH and CDR2 is LQKENI in the germline V gene. CDR3 sequence: CASSPIVARGETNEKLFF. In DNA form, the CDR3 reads TGTGCCAGCTCACCGATTGTCGCCAGGGGTGAAACTAATGAAAAACTGTTTTTT.

The V call is TRBV7-9, the J call TRBJ1-1, with TRBD1 identical over 7 bases. V shed 5 bases, J shed 5 bases, and the junction held 8 bases outside the gene matches. Germline-derived CDR1 and CDR2 are SEHNR and FQNEAQ (reference sequence). The CDR3 runs to 14 residues. CDR3 DNA sequence: TGTGCCAGCAGCGTCCAGGGGGGGGAAACTGAAGCTTTCTTT. Protein: CASSVQGGETEAFF.

The chain couples TRBV20-1 to TRBJ2-1, with TRBD1 matching over 9 bases. Unmatched junction bases numbered 1, after V lost 1 base and J lost 12 bases. From germline, CDR1 is DFQATT and CDR2 SNEGSKA (reference sequence). The CDR3 sequence is 11 residues long. The DNA of the CDR3 is TGCAGTGCTAGAGGGGACAGGGCGCAGTTCTTC. It codes for CSARGDRAQFF.

The chain uses TRBV18 and TRBJ1-5; the D gene is possibly TRBD1 (6 bases). The CDR3 spans 13 residues. Germline values: CDR1 KGHSH, CDR2 LQKENI. V lost 4 bases and J 7 bases, leaving 11 bases between the germline ends. This chain's CDR3 is CASSLGAEQPQHF. Here the CDR3 DNA reads TGTGCCAGCTCACTGGGGGCTGAACAGCCCCAGCATTTT.

The chain links TRBV5-1 to TRBJ2-7; maybe TRBD2 (6 bases). Looked up from germline, CDR1 is SGHRS and CDR2 is YFSETQ. The CDR3 is 16 residues long. V was clipped by 0 bases and J by 0 bases, with 13 bases between them. The CDR3, as DNA: TGCGCCAGCAGCTTGGGAGGGAGGATGAGCTCCTACGAGCAGTACTTC. Residues: CASSLGGRMSSYEQYF. Full variable domain (outside the CDR3, taken from reference TRBV5-1 and TRBJ2-7): KAGVTQTPRYLIKTRGQQVTLSCSPISGHRSVSWYQQTPGQGLQFLFEYFSETQRNKGNFPGRFSGRQFSNSRSEMNVSTLELGDSALYLCASSLGGRMSSYEQYFGPGTRLTVT.

The chain has TRBV11-2 and TRBJ1-1; D uncertain. Germline values: CDR1 SGHAT, CDR2 FQNNGV. The ends were cut back, 2 bases at V and 0 bases at J, with 4 bases in the middle. This CDR3 spans 13 amino acids. The DNA for the CDR3 is TGTGCCAGCAGCTTACAGGTGAACACTGAAGCTTTCTTT. This gives the protein CASSLQVNTEAFF.

The J gene is TRBJ1-4, the V gene TRBV2; D is unclear. CDR1 is SNHLY and CDR2 is FYNNEI in the germline V gene. Deletions cut 6 bases from V and 12 bases from J, with 11 bases between. This CDR3 spans 11 amino acids. This chain's CDR3 is CASSYLSELFF. The CDR3 coding sequence is TGTGCCAGCAGCTACCTGTCCGAACTGTTTTTT.

The chain employs TRBV10-3 and TRBJ2-7, with D perhaps matching TRBD1 (6 bases). CDR3 length: 13 residues. Germline lookup yields CDR1 ENHRY and CDR2 SYGVKD. V was pared by 10 bases and J by 0 bases, with 13 bases between. The CDR3 loop is CATRGITSYEQYF. CDR3 nucleotide sequence: TGTGCCACCAGGGGCATTACCTCCTACGAGCAGTACTTC.

Notes on this clone: The junction shows a germline mismatch at one end, possibly a read error. CDR3 in DNA: TGTGCCAGCAGCTTGGAGCGGACAGGCCAAGTGATTTTT. As protein: CASSLERTGQVIF. The chain carries TRBV5-4 and TRBJ1-4; TRBD1 matches 7 bases. There are 13 residues in the CDR3. Germline loops: CDR1 SGHNT, CDR2 YYREEE (reference sequence). Complete variable domain (other parts from reference TRBV5-4 and TRBJ1-4): ETGVTQSPTHLIKTRGQQVTLRCSSQSGHNTVSWYQQALGQGPQFIFQYYREEENGRGNFPPRFSGLQFPNYSSELNVNALELDDSALYLCASSLERTGQVIFGSGTQLSVL.

CDR3 sequence reads: CASSPGVRIHFSYEQYF. The CDR3 DNA reads as TGTGCCAGCAGCCCAGGGGTCAGAATACATTTCTCCTACGAGCAGTACTTC. V usage is TRBV9 and J usage is TRBJ2-7, with TRBD1 as a possible D gene (6 bases). Germline lookup yields CDR1 SGDLS and CDR2 YYNGEE. The CDR3 loop spans 17 amino acids. V was shortened by 4 bases and J by 0 bases, with 20 bases between the two germline ends.

V gene TRBV6-1 combines with J gene TRBJ1-2, with D perhaps TRBD1 (5 bases). Trimming shortened V by 2 bases and J by 6 bases, and 19 bases separated the two germline ends. Germline V gene data show CDR1 as MNHNS and CDR2 as SASEGT. CDR3 length: 16 residues. The CDR3 loop reads CASSEWYRGRGNGYTF. The CDR3 DNA follows: TGTGCCAGCAGTGAATGGTATCGGGGGAGAGGGAATGGCTACACCTTC.

V usage is TRBV7-8 and J usage is TRBJ2-1, with D possibly TRBD1 on 5 matching bases. The CDR3 is made up of 16 amino acids. V lost 5 bases to trimming and J lost 0 bases, with 14 bases between them. The germline V gene has CDR1 SGHVS and CDR2 FQNEAQ. CDR3 in amino acids: CASSPRQLSSYNEQFF. The CDR3 bases are TGTGCCAGCAGCCCCCGACAGCTAAGCTCCTACAATGAGCAGTTCTTC.

This chain joins TRBV6-5 and TRBJ2-1; TRBD1 matches at 10 bases. Trimming at V came to 4 bases and at J to 3 bases, leaving 6 bases not matched to a gene. The CDR3 is 16 amino acids. The germline CDR1 and CDR2 sequences are MNHEY and SVGAGI. CDR3 coding DNA: TGTGCCAGCAGTTCCCGGGACAGGGGCGGCTACAATGAGCAGTTCTTC. This encodes CASSSRDRGGYNEQFF.